This TCR beta chain was captured in a study of identical twins. Study-wide findings and caveats: Insertions were reduced in abundant cord blood beta clonotypes but not in memory repertoires.

The V gene's germline CDR1 is SGHRS and CDR2 YFSETQ. CDR3 length: 18 amino acids. Trimming stripped 0 bases from V and 0 bases from J, with 13 bases between. On this clonotype itself: Its target is unknown.

TCRdb re-analysed the 5' RACE reads in MiXCR, keeping a single row per CDR3 protein. The data hold more than 350,000 distinct CDR3 sequences, with approximately 9.1% observed a single time. This TCR came from a woman between 45 and 60 years old in good health. The sequenced material came from naive T cells sorted from blood. V gene TRBV5-1 combines with J gene TRBJ1-6, with TRBD1 as a possible D gene (5 bases). The CDR3 DNA sequence: TGCGCCAGCAGCTTGGGACAGAGAGGGTCCTCCTATAATTCACCCCTCCACTTT. Translation: CASSLGQRGSSYNSPLHF.